Below are 13 T cell receptor beta chains sequenced from a single sample in a study of cytomegalovirus exposure and HLA in healthy donors. The PCR contained 60 Vbeta and 13 Jbeta primers. Data came from immunoSEQ multiplex PCR; TCRdb stores just in-frame clones and leaves some out. Of around 140,000 clones listed, 80% are singletons. Sequencing used PBMCs. The receptors were gathered from a man in his fifties in good health and CMV-seronegative.

V gene TRBV6-1 combines with J gene TRBJ2-3, with D tentatively TRBD2 (6 bases). Trimming removed 7 bases from V and 1 base from J, with 9 bases in between. This CDR3 has 13 residues. Germline V lookup: CDR1 MNHNS, CDR2 SASEGT. The CDR3 sequence is CASNPSGTDTQYF. In DNA form, the CDR3 reads TGTGCCAGCAACCCTAGCGGCACAGATACGCAGTATTTT.

The chain has TRBV5-4 and TRBJ2-7; TRBD1 aligns across 7 bases. The CDR3 length is 16 residues. Unmatched junction bases numbered 13, after V lost 4 bases and J lost 3 bases. Germline V CDR1 and CDR2: SGHNT, YYREEE (reference sequence). The CDR3 DNA reads TGTGCCAGCAGCGGTCCGAGGGACAGCGCGGTCTACGAGCAGTACTTC. Translation: CASSGPRDSAVYEQYF.

To note about this clone: Compared with germline, one end of the junction differs, possibly owing to a read error. The J gene is TRBJ2-1, the V gene TRBV27; 10 nucleotides align to TRBD2. The germline V gene encodes CDR1 MNHEY and CDR2 SMNVEV (reference sequence). The CDR3 spans 17 residues. The CDR3: CATSRRGAGLADNEQFF. As DNA, the CDR3 is TGTGCCACCAGTCGGAGGGGCGCCGGACTAGCGGACAATGAGCAGTTCTTC.

The chain is built from TRBV6-5 and TRBJ1-1, with D unclear. Germline V CDR1 and CDR2: MNHEY, SVGAGI. The CDR3 sequence is 13 residues long. V lost 5 bases and J 2 bases, leaving 9 bases between the germline ends. The CDR3 region has the DNA TGTGCCAGCAGTGGCCAGGTCAACACTGAAGCTTTCTTT. Its translation is CASSGQVNTEAFF.

The chain uses TRBV30 and TRBJ2-3, with TRBD2 matching 7 bases. The CDR3 contains 17 residues. Germline values: CDR1 GTSNPN, CDR2 SVGIG (reference sequence). Losses at the gene ends were 4 bases for V and 10 bases for J; bases not matched to a gene: 23. The CDR3 nucleotides read TGTGCCTGGAATAAACTGGTTCGATCGGCGGGAGAGGTTTCGCAGTATTTT. Its protein is CAWNKLVRSAGEVSQYF.

V gene TRBV4-2 combines with J gene TRBJ2-2, with a tentative D call TRBD2 (6 bases). Trimming took 2 bases from V and 5 from J, leaving 9 bases between them. The CDR3 covers 14 residues. The germline CDR1 and CDR2 sequences are LGHNA and YNFKEQ. The DNA for the CDR3 is TGTGCCAGCAGCCAACCTAGCGCGACCGGGGAGCTGTTTTTT. Its translation: CASSQPSATGELFF.

The chain has TRBV7-2 and TRBJ1-2; D is ambiguous. From germline, CDR1 is SGHTA and CDR2 FQGNSA. The CDR3 contains 16 residues. V was cut by 5 bases and J by 1 base, with 17 bases left in between. In DNA form, the CDR3 reads TGTGCCAGCAGCCACCCCCGGGGAGGGCTTAACTATGGCTACACCTTC. Its protein product is CASSHPRGGLNYGYTF.

V gene TRBV28 combines with J gene TRBJ2-1, with D possibly being TRBD2 (5 bases). The germline gives CDR1 MDHEN, CDR2 SYDVKM. The CDR3 has 15 residues. V lost 8 bases and J 8 bases, leaving 22 bases between the germline ends. In nucleotides, the CDR3 is TGTGCCAGCCAAAAGATCGGAGTGTTGGGAGATGAGCAGTTCTTC. Protein sequence: CASQKIGVLGDEQFF.

The chain couples TRBV5-1 to TRBJ1-6; D perhaps matches TRBD1 (6 bases). The CDR3 runs to 15 residues. V shed 2 bases and J shed 9 bases, with 15 bases lying between them. Germline CDR1 and CDR2: SGHRS and YFSETQ. The chain's CDR3 is CASSLRQDISSPLHF. In DNA form, the CDR3 reads TGCGCCAGCAGCTTACGACAGGACATCAGTTCACCCCTCCACTTT.

This clone was detected only a few times. The genes are TRBV25-1 and TRBJ1-2; possible D gene TRBD1, 6 bases. This CDR3 is built from 13 residues. Deletions cut 6 bases from V and 2 bases from J, with 10 bases between. Germline CDR1 is MGHDK and CDR2 is SYGVNS. Written as DNA, the CDR3 is TGTGCCAGCAGAACAGGGACCAACTATGGCTACACCTTC. It translates to CASRTGTNYGYTF.

V usage is TRBV28 and J usage is TRBJ1-2; D gene uncertain. Germline assignment: CDR1 MDHEN and CDR2 SYDVKM. This CDR3 spans 14 amino acids. The ends were cut back, 7 bases at V and 7 bases at J, with 19 bases in the middle. The CDR3 region is CASTLATPGVGYTF. The DNA for the CDR3 is TGTGCCAGCACCCTCGCCACGCCGGGAGTTGGCTACACCTTC.

The V gene is TRBV6-4, the J gene TRBJ2-7, with D possibly matching TRBD2 (5 bases). CDR1 MRHNA and CDR2 SNTAGT come from the germline V gene. Trimming took off 2 bases at V and 2 bases at J, with 16 bases between the two ends. CDR3 length equals 16 residues. CDR3 DNA sequence: TGTGCCAGCAGTGACCGTGACTACGAGGGTACCTACGAGCAGTACTTC. It yields the protein CASSDRDYEGTYEQYF.

This chain links TRBV4-1 with TRBJ2-3, with TRBD1 matching 7 bases. V lost 1 base, J lost 2 bases, and 6 bases stayed unmatched. CDR3 length: 16 amino acids. Germline V gene lookup returns CDR1 MGHRA and CDR2 YSYEKL. CDR3 sequence reads: CASSQVTTGYTDTQYF. The CDR3 nucleotides are TGCGCCAGCAGCCAAGTGACGACAGGGTACACAGATACGCAGTATTTT.